Below, 2 T cell receptor beta chains from the same sample are listed, as sequenced in a study of OX40 agonist ivuxolimab in advanced cancers. Generated by immunoSEQ multiplex PCR, the TCRdb table keeps only in-frame clones and is missing some. The sample consists of about 55,000 clones, approximately 86% of them appearing once. The sequencing used CD4+ or CD8+ T cells sorted from blood, collected in a trial of the OX40 agonist ivuxolimab. All receptors derive from an adult with an advanced solid tumor such as melanoma, head and neck, liver or kidney cancer.

The J gene is TRBJ1-3, the V gene TRBV15, with TRBD1 identical over 7 bases. In germline, CDR1 is LNHNV, CDR2 YYDKDF (reference sequence). CDR3 length: 15 residues. Losses at the gene ends were 1 base for V and 3 bases for J; bases not matched to a gene: 3. CDR3 in DNA: TGTGCCACCAGCAGAGCAGGGGGACGTGGAAACACCATATATTTT. Translated: CATSRAGGRGNTIYF.

This clone appeared once. The chain joins TRBV19 to TRBJ1-4; D not certain. The germline CDR1 and CDR2 sequences are LNHDA and SQIVND (reference sequence). The germline V and J ends were trimmed by 8 bases and 5 bases, with 12 bases remaining between them. There are 13 residues in the CDR3. This CDR3 is CASSRTANEKLFF. As DNA, the CDR3 is TGTGCCAGTTCCCGCACAGCAAATGAAAAACTGTTTTTT.